The 4 T cell receptor beta chains below all came from one sample that was sequenced in a study of blood T cell repertoires in COVID-19. TCRdb keeps only in-frame clones here, not all; method: immunoSEQ multiplex PCR. The repertoire includes about 97,000 clones, approximately 90% of them detected once, and 1.7% sits in the top ten. What was sequenced was peripheral blood. The receptor set was obtained from a man between 60 and 75 years old with acute or convalescent COVID-19.

The chain combines TRBV6-5 with TRBJ2-2, with D tentatively TRBD2 (6 bases). CDR1 and CDR2 (germline): MNHEY, SVGAGI. The CDR3 has 14 residues. With 7 bases removed from V and 5 bases from J, the gap between germline ends came to 14 bases. The CDR3: CASTRDLSTGELFF. CDR3 nucleotides: TGTGCCAGCACCCGGGACTTATCTACCGGGGAGCTGTTTTTT.

This chain links TRBV7-9 with TRBJ1-2; 10 bases agree with TRBD1. The V gene's germline CDR1 is SEHNR and CDR2 FQNEAQ (reference sequence). The CDR3 spans 14 residues. The V and J ends lost 5 bases and 7 bases, in that order; junction bases with no gene match: 7. DNA of the CDR3: TGTGCCAGCAGCCCCGCGGGACAGGGGTTTGGCTACACCTTC. Amino acids: CASSPAGQGFGYTF.

The chain combines TRBV5-1 with TRBJ2-1; 10 positions agree with TRBD2. This CDR3 comprises 15 residues. J gave up 4 bases and V 2 bases, and 3 bases lay outside the gene matches. Germline V gene sequence: CDR1 SGHRS, CDR2 YFSETQ. The CDR3 region has the DNA TGCGCCAGCAGCTTTAGCGGGGGGATATACAATGAGCAGTTCTTC. This encodes CASSFSGGIYNEQFF.

The sample holds one count of this clone. V gene TRBV28 combines with J gene TRBJ1-3; 7 nucleotides align to TRBD1. Per germline, CDR1 MDHEN and CDR2 SYDVKM. V trimming: 5 bases; J trimming: 1 base; junction bases outside the gene matches: 8. The CDR3 contains 16 residues. CDR3 in amino acids: CASSGADRESGNTIYF. DNA for the CDR3: TGTGCCAGCAGTGGGGCTGACAGGGAGTCTGGAAACACCATATATTTT.